The sequence of this T cell receptor (beta chain) was determined in a study of T-cell reconstitution after alpha-beta-depleted transplantation in children. This clonotype came up a few times. Trimming removed 0 bases at V and 0 bases at J, with 3 bases between. The CDR3 has 13 residues. The V gene's germline CDR1 is KGHSH and CDR2 LQKENI. Unique molecular identifiers featured in how the TCRbeta library was prepared. Each CDR3 protein gets one entry after TCRdb re-called the PCR reads with MiXCR. The sample includes roughly 590,000 distinct CDR3 sequences, over 15% of them seen just once. This chain uses TRBV18 with TRBJ2-7; D call uncertain. The sequencing here drew on PBMCs from the stem cell graft donor, taken from the stem cell graft. This receptor was obtained from a human donor who donated a stem cell graft to a child with acute myeloid leukemia. The CDR3 DNA is TGTGCCAGCTCACCACCAGTCTCCTACGAGCAGTACTTC. Translating gives CASSPPVSYEQYF.